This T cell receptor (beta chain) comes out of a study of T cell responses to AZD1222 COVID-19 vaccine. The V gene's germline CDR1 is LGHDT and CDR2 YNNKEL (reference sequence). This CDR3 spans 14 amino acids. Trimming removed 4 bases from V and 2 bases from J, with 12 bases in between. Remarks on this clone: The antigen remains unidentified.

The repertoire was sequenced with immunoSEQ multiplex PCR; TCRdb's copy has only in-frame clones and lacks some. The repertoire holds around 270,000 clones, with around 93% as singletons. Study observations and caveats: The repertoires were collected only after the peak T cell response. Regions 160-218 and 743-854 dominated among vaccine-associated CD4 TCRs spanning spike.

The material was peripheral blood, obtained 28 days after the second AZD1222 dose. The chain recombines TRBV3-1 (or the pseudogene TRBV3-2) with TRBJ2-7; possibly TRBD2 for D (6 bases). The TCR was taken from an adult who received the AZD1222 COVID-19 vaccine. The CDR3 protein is CASSPGLATYEQYF. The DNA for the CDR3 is TGTGCCAGCAGCCCCGGCCTAGCGACCTACGAGCAGTACTTC.